The TCR beta chain under discussion was sequenced for a study of blood T cell repertoires in COVID-19. Looking at the study overall: Specimens from acute and convalescent COVID-19 originated in the United States, Italy and Spain. T cells, B-cell-depleted T cells, or PBMCs supplied cDNA or gDNA.

TCRdb's table, derived via immunoSEQ multiplex PCR, lists solely in-frame clones and lacks some. The sample has over 50,000 clones; approximately 80% are singletons. J gave up 4 bases and V 5 bases, and 10 bases lay outside the gene matches. The CDR3 has 17 residues. Looked up from germline, CDR1 is SGHTA and CDR2 is FQGNSA. The receptor's source is a woman aged 50 to 60 with active or convalescent COVID-19. Source material: peripheral blood. The chain is built from TRBV7-2 and TRBJ2-1, with 11 positions matching TRBD2. The CDR3 sequence is CASSQEMGLAVYNEQFF. CDR3 sequence (DNA): TGTGCCAGCAGCCAAGAGATGGGACTAGCGGTTTACAATGAGCAGTTCTTC. The whole variable domain, remainder taken from reference TRBV7-2 and TRBJ2-1, is GAGVSQSPSNKVTEKGKDVELRCDPISGHTALYWYRQSLGQGLEFLIYFQGNSAPDKSGLPSDRFSAERTGGSVSTLTIQRTQQEDSAVYLCASSQEMGLAVYNEQFFGPGTRLTVL.